This T cell receptor beta chain was captured by sequencing in a study of somatic mutations in cytotoxic T cells in rheumatoid arthritis. Study details: Selected populations of V beta antibody-stained T cells underwent flow sorting at nearly 100% purity; these encompassed V beta1+ cells subjected to TCRB sequencing. Points from the study as a whole: The study found CD8+ clonality increased with age in rheumatoid arthritis patients, not healthy controls.

CDR1 is MNHNS, CDR2 SASEGT, per germline. The CDR3 runs to 15 residues. V trimming: 10 bases; J trimming: 3 bases; junction bases outside the gene matches: 9. Profiled with immunoSEQ multiplex PCR; TCRdb holds only in-frame clones, not every one. The sample has around 20,000 clones, roughly two thirds seen once. Comments on this clone: Its antigen is unknown.

The TCR sequence derives from an adult with rheumatoid arthritis. This chain links TRBV6-1 with TRBJ2-3, with TRBD2 matching over 11 bases. Specimen: CD8+ T cells sorted from blood. CDR3: CATDTRTSGTDTQYF. CDR3 nucleotides: TGTGCCACCGATACACGGACTAGCGGGACAGATACGCAGTATTTT.